The 19 T cell receptor beta chains presented below share a single source sample, sequenced in a study of cytomegalovirus exposure and HLA in healthy donors. Vbeta (60) and Jbeta (13) primers were used in the PCR. Repertoires were generated with immunoSEQ multiplex PCR, while TCRdb's copy carries only in-frame clones and drops some. Its clone listing holds about 160,000 clones. The specimen sequenced was PBMCs. All receptors come from a woman in her fifties or sixties in good health and CMV-seronegative.

This chain connects TRBV5-1 to TRBJ1-1; D ambiguous. CDR1 and CDR2 (germline): SGHRS, YFSETQ. V was pared by 4 bases and J by 5 bases, with 18 bases between. The CDR3 sequence is 15 residues long. CDR3: CASSPLGGVETEAFF. The CDR3 nucleotides are TGCGCCAGCAGCCCCTTAGGAGGAGTAGAGACTGAAGCTTTCTTT.

V usage is TRBV4-3 and J usage is TRBJ1-6; D not resolved. In germline, CDR1 is LGHNA, CDR2 YSLEER. The length of the CDR3 is 14 residues. The germline V and J ends were trimmed by 5 bases and 10 bases, with 15 bases remaining between them. CDR3 nucleotide sequence: TGCGCCAGCAGCTTTCACGAGGGTAGGTCACCCCTCCACTTT. Its protein product is CASSFHEGRSPLHF.

The V call is TRBV5-1, the J call TRBJ2-2; weak D call: TRBD1 (5 bases). The CDR3 length is 16 residues. Germline V lookup: CDR1 SGHRS, CDR2 YFSETQ. Trimming stripped 0 bases from V and 2 bases from J, with 11 bases between. The CDR3 sequence is CASSLGQSSNTGELFF. The CDR3 DNA is TGCGCCAGCAGCTTGGGACAGTCATCAAACACCGGGGAGCTGTTTTTT. The full variable domain, in which reference TRBV5-1 and TRBJ2-2 provide the parts outside the CDR3, is KAGVTQTPRYLIKTRGQQVTLSCSPISGHRSVSWYQQTPGQGLQFLFEYFSETQRNKGNFPGRFSGRQFSNSRSEMNVSTLELGDSALYLCASSLGQSSNTGELFFGEGSRLTVL.

The chain couples TRBV7-9 to TRBJ2-2; tentatively, D is TRBD2 (6 bases). The CDR3 length is 16 residues. V dropped 5 bases and J dropped 2 bases, with 15 bases sitting between them. In germline, CDR1 is SEHNR, CDR2 FQNEAQ (reference sequence). CDR3 in amino acids: CASSRWGEQNTGELFF. CDR3 sequence (DNA): TGTGCCAGCAGCAGATGGGGGGAGCAAAACACCGGGGAGCTGTTTTTT.

The CDR3 loop reads CASSLVQVYEQYF. The CDR3 nucleotides read TGTGCCAGCAGCTTGGTACAAGTCTACGAGCAGTACTTC. The chain links TRBV5-6 to TRBJ2-7, with D uncertain. Trimming removed 0 bases at V and 3 bases at J, with 7 bases between. The CDR3 has 13 amino acids. The germline gives CDR1 SGHDT, CDR2 YYEEEE. Full variable domain (missing parts from reference TRBV5-6 and TRBJ2-7): DAGVTQSPTHLIKTRGQQVTLRCSPKSGHDTVSWYQQALGQGPQFIFQYYEEEERQRGNFPDRFSGHQFPNYSSELNVNALLLGDSALYLCASSLVQVYEQYFGPGTRLTVT.

The V call is TRBV5-6, the J call TRBJ2-3, with D hard to call. Trimming cost V 2 bases and J 2 bases, with 3 bases left between them. This CDR3 is built from 12 residues. Germline CDR1 SGHDT, CDR2 YYEEEE. The CDR3 sequence is CASSFYTDTQYF. CDR3 sequence (DNA): TGTGCCAGCAGCTTTTACACAGATACGCAGTATTTT.

The chain uses TRBV7-6 and TRBJ2-1; 13 bases match TRBD2. Germline V CDR1 and CDR2: SGHVS, FNYEAQ. J lost 5 bases, V lost 2 bases, and 6 bases had no gene match. The CDR3 contains 17 residues. The CDR3 DNA reads TGTGCCAGCAGCTTACCCCAAGGACTAGCGGGAGACAATGAGCAGTTCTTC. This translates into CASSLPQGLAGDNEQFF.

CDR3 residues: CASSGGNNQPQHF. For the CDR3, the DNA is TGTGCCAGCAGCGGGGGGAACAATCAGCCCCAGCATTTT. The chain carries TRBV5-4 and TRBJ1-5; tentatively, D is TRBD1 (5 bases). This CDR3 is 13 amino acids long. Germline CDR1 reads SGHNT; CDR2 reads YYREEE (reference sequence). V lost 4 bases, J lost 3 bases, and 8 bases lay in between.

The rearrangement joins TRBV5-1 to TRBJ1-1; D ambiguous. Germline CDR1 and CDR2: SGHRS and YFSETQ. The CDR3 totals 15 residues. V lost 0 bases and J 3 bases, leaving 12 bases between the germline ends. The CDR3 sequence: CASSLVPGGDTEAFF. In DNA, the CDR3 is TGCGCCAGCAGCTTGGTCCCAGGAGGAGACACTGAAGCTTTCTTT.

The chain joins TRBV5-1 to TRBJ2-7; 9 positions agree with TRBD2. CDR3 length equals 17 residues. The V and J ends lost 0 bases and 1 base, in that order; junction bases with no gene match: 8. CDR1 is SGHRS, CDR2 YFSETQ, per germline. CDR3 sequence (DNA): TGCGCCAGCAGCTTGGCCTATTTAGCGGGAGTGTCCTACGAGCAGTACTTC. Amino acid sequence: CASSLAYLAGVSYEQYF.

The V gene is TRBV5-1, the J gene TRBJ2-3; no clear D gene. The CDR3 is 15 residues long. Trimming stripped 0 bases from V and 0 bases from J, with 8 bases between. Germline lookup yields CDR1 SGHRS and CDR2 YFSETQ. CDR3 nucleotide sequence: TGCGCCAGCAGCTTGGGCGGATTCAGCACAGATACGCAGTATTTT. Protein product: CASSLGGFSTDTQYF. The variable domain in full, completed from reference TRBV5-1 and TRBJ2-3, reads KAGVTQTPRYLIKTRGQQVTLSCSPISGHRSVSWYQQTPGQGLQFLFEYFSETQRNKGNFPGRFSGRQFSNSRSEMNVSTLELGDSALYLCASSLGGFSTDTQYFGPGTRLTVL.

Remarks on this clone: Other DNA sequences in this specimen translate into the identical CDR3. The chain has TRBV27 and TRBJ1-3, with D unresolved. Germline values: CDR1 MNHEY, CDR2 SMNVEV (reference sequence). The CDR3 has 13 amino acids. V was clipped by 3 bases and J by 3 bases, with 6 bases between them. The CDR3 loop reads CASSFQFGNTIYF. DNA for the CDR3: TGTGCCAGCAGTTTCCAATTTGGAAACACCATATATTTT.

The V and J genes are TRBV5-1 and TRBJ2-1; 10 nucleotides agree with TRBD1. The CDR3 totals 15 residues. CDR1 and CDR2 (germline): SGHRS, YFSETQ. V shed 4 bases, J shed 9 bases, and the junction held 10 bases outside the gene matches. CDR3 amino acids: CASSPGTGDYGEQFF. The CDR3 DNA sequence: TGCGCCAGCAGCCCAGGGACAGGGGATTATGGTGAGCAGTTCTTC.

The chain links TRBV2 to TRBJ1-5, with D uncertain. The CDR3 consists of 14 residues. V gave up 8 bases and J gave up 0 bases, with 11 bases separating them. The germline gives CDR1 SNHLY, CDR2 FYNNEI. CDR3: CASGVSHSNQPQHF. The CDR3 coding sequence is TGTGCCAGCGGAGTTTCCCATAGCAATCAGCCCCAGCATTTT.

The chain recombines TRBV18 with TRBJ1-2; D might be TRBD1 (6 bases). This CDR3 has 15 residues. Deletions cut 2 bases from V and 5 bases from J, with 15 bases between. Germline V lookup: CDR1 KGHSH, CDR2 LQKENI. The CDR3 here is CASSPDAGENYGYTF. The CDR3 coding sequence is TGTGCCAGCTCACCAGATGCAGGGGAAAATTATGGCTACACCTTC.

The chain links TRBV5-8 to TRBJ1-1; D may be TRBD1 (5 bases). CDR1 is SGHTS, CDR2 YDEGEE, per germline. The CDR3 sequence is 13 residues long. With 1 base removed from V and 5 bases from J, the gap between germline ends came to 9 bases. The CDR3 here is CASSLMGGTEAFF. The CDR3 DNA follows: TGTGCCAGCAGCTTGATGGGGGGAACTGAAGCTTTCTTT.

The chain employs TRBV29-1 and TRBJ2-5; 9 positions agree with TRBD2. Germline loops: CDR1 SQVTM, CDR2 ANQGSEA. The CDR3 is made up of 14 amino acids. V gave up 5 bases and J gave up 3 bases; unmatched junction bases: 7. The CDR3 region is CSVWLAGSEETQYF. The CDR3 bases are TGCAGCGTTTGGCTAGCGGGATCGGAAGAGACCCAGTACTTC.

The rearrangement uses TRBV5-1 and TRBJ2-3; TRBD2 might be the D (5 bases). Between the trimmed V and J ends, which lost 4 bases and 0 bases, there was a span of 12 bases. The CDR3 totals 15 residues. Per germline, CDR1 SGHRS and CDR2 YFSETQ. CDR3 amino acids: CASSPGLFSTDTQYF. CDR3 bases: TGCGCCAGCAGCCCTGGACTTTTTAGCACAGATACGCAGTATTTT.

The chain uses TRBV4-3 and TRBJ2-7; tentative D call: TRBD1 (5 bases). Germline V gives CDR1 LGHNA, CDR2 YSLEER. CDR3 length: 14 amino acids. Trimming took 1 base from V and 5 from J, leaving 12 bases between them. This CDR3 is CASSQGQGLNEQYF. In DNA, the CDR3 is TGCGCCAGCAGCCAAGGTCAGGGTCTCAACGAGCAGTACTTC.